Given below is one T cell receptor (beta chain) in context. Profiled with immunoSEQ multiplex PCR; TCRdb holds only in-frame clones, not every one. The data contain 300,000 or so clones, about 83% of them singletons. The J segment lost 5 bases and the V segment lost 3 bases, leaving 4 bases of the junction unmatched. This CDR3 contains 15 residues. The V gene's germline CDR1 is SGHRS and CDR2 YFSETQ. The entry originates in a study of blood T cell repertoires in COVID-19. The clonotype originates from a woman in her forties or fifties with acute or convalescent COVID-19. The chain is built from TRBV5-1 and TRBJ2-1, with 11 nucleotides matching TRBD2. The sequencing sample was made of peripheral blood. In nucleotides, the CDR3 is TGCGCCAGCAGCTCCCTAGCGGGGGGAAACAATGAGCAGTTCTTC. Protein sequence: CASSSLAGGNNEQFF. Looking up the rest from reference TRBV5-1 and TRBJ2-1 gives the full variable domain: KAGVTQTPRYLIKTRGQQVTLSCSPISGHRSVSWYQQTPGQGLQFLFEYFSETQRNKGNFPGRFSGRQFSNSRSEMNVSTLELGDSALYLCASSSLAGGNNEQFFGPGTRLTVL.